Below are 29 T cell receptor beta chains sequenced from a single sample in a study of T cells expressing NK-cell markers. TCRdb re-called the 5' RACE reads, yielding one record per CDR3 amino acid sequence without DNA. Its listing shows thousands of distinct CDR3 sequences. Sequenced sample: blood T cells: a sorted CD56 or NKG2C T cell subset, CD4+ or CD8+ T cells, or bulk PBMC T cells (not recorded which). These receptor sequences come from a man younger than 35 in good health.

This clonotype is deemed medium-sized by its frequency. The chain carries TRBV19 and TRBJ2-5; the D call from TCRdb, TRBD2, cannot be confirmed without DNA. This CDR3 has 14 residues. Germline assignment: CDR1 LNHDA and CDR2 SQIVND (reference sequence). This CDR3 reads CASSTPGLVETQYF.

This chain links TRBV6-2 or TRBV6-3 with TRBJ1-1; with no DNA, the TCRdb D assignment of TRBD1 cannot be verified. From germline, CDR1 is MNHEY and CDR2 SVGEGT. The CDR3 is 13 residues long. The CDR3 loop is CASRGAGFAEAFF.

The rearrangement joins TRBV27 to TRBJ1-1; TCRdb's D call of TRBD1 is untestable without DNA. The CDR3 runs to 13 residues. The V gene's germline CDR1 is MNHEY and CDR2 SMNVEV (reference sequence). CDR3 residues: CASSDRGSTEAFF.

V gene TRBV6-4 combines with J gene TRBJ2-2; the D call from TCRdb, TRBD1, cannot be confirmed without DNA. The CDR3 consists of 16 residues. In germline, CDR1 is MRHNA, CDR2 SNTAGT. CDR3 sequence: CASSESQGVNTGELFF.

Considering frequency, this clonotype is medium-sized. The chain employs TRBV29-1 and TRBJ2-5; there is no DNA to check the TCRdb D call of TRBD1. The CDR3 sequence is 12 residues long. In germline, CDR1 is SQVTM, CDR2 ANQGSEA. The CDR3 loop reads CSVEAPRETQYF.

This clonotype is identified as medium-sized from frequency. CDR3 amino acids: CSARLASTNTGELFF. The chain uses TRBV20-1 and TRBJ2-2; TCRdb lists TRBD2, though no DNA is available to test this call. Germline lookup yields CDR1 DFQATT and CDR2 SNEGSKA (reference sequence). The CDR3 extends over 15 amino acids.

The V and J genes are TRBV19 and TRBJ2-3; checking the TCRdb D call of TRBD2 is not possible without DNA. Germline loops: CDR1 LNHDA, CDR2 SQIVND (reference sequence). The CDR3 is 14 residues long. CDR3 sequence reads: CARGRYAIPDTQYF.

The chain is built from TRBV20-1 and TRBJ2-1. The CDR3 runs 13 residues. The germline CDR1 and CDR2 sequences are DFQATT and SNEGSKA (reference sequence). CDR3 sequence: CSARWESYNEQFF.

This chain links TRBV11-3 with TRBJ2-2; the D call from TCRdb, TRBD2, cannot be confirmed without DNA. The CDR3 is 17 residues long. CDR1 and CDR2 from the germline V gene are SGHNT and YENEEA. CDR3 protein: CASSLGRLAGGTGELFF.

The chain employs TRBV6-5 and TRBJ2-5; checking the TCRdb D call of TRBD1 is not possible without DNA. CDR3 length: 16 residues. In germline, CDR1 is MNHEY, CDR2 SVGAGI. The CDR3 spells CASSFPNRGGGETQYF.

This clonotype is labeled medium-sized based on frequency. This chain connects TRBV14 to TRBJ2-6; TCRdb returns TRBD2, unconfirmable since there is no DNA. Germline CDR1 reads SGHDN; CDR2 reads FVKESK. This CDR3 comprises 16 residues. The CDR3 spells CASSQWRGSGANVLTF.

The chain has TRBV12-3 or TRBV12-4 and TRBJ1-3. This CDR3 contains 15 residues. CDR3 amino acids: CASTGLMETGNTIYF.

Judged by frequency, this clonotype is medium-sized. The chain joins TRBV29-1 to TRBJ1-4. The CDR3 sequence is 14 residues long. The germline CDR1 and CDR2 sequences are SQVTM and ANQGSEA. This CDR3 reads CSVDGEAPNEKLFF.

The J gene is TRBJ2-3, the V gene TRBV7-9; TCRdb's assignment of TRBD1 cannot be checked, as there is no DNA. The V gene's germline CDR1 is SEHNR and CDR2 FQNEAQ (reference sequence). The CDR3 runs 14 residues. CDR3 in amino acids: CASSLAQGGDTQYF.

This clonotype is classed as medium-sized by frequency. The gene calls are TRBV6-5 and TRBJ2-2. Germline CDR1 reads MNHEY; CDR2 reads SVGAGI. This CDR3 is 15 amino acids long. The CDR3 loop is CASSYSLGVTGELFF.

The genes are TRBV5-8 and TRBJ2-1; TCRdb outputs TRBD1, but without DNA this stays unchecked. The length of the CDR3 is 17 residues. Germline V CDR1 and CDR2: SGHTS, YDEGEE. CDR3 residues: CASSSFVRTDTYNEQFF.

The V and J genes are TRBV3-1 and TRBJ2-5; lacking DNA, the TRBD1 call made by TCRdb goes unchecked. The length of the CDR3 is 15 residues. CDR1 LGHDT and CDR2 YNNKEL come from the germline V gene (reference sequence). Here the CDR3 reads CASSPDPTRAETQYF.

This clonotype is identified as medium-sized from frequency. The CDR3: CSASGGSPLHF. The rearrangement uses TRBV20-1 and TRBJ1-6; with no DNA, the TCRdb D assignment of TRBD1 cannot be verified. CDR1 is DFQATT and CDR2 is SNEGSKA in the germline V gene (reference sequence). The CDR3 extends over 11 amino acids.

The chain uses TRBV6-2 or TRBV6-3 and TRBJ2-1; the D gene TCRdb calls, TRBD2, cannot be checked with no DNA. The germline V gene encodes CDR1 MNHEY and CDR2 SVGEGT. The CDR3 contains 19 residues. The CDR3 is CASSYSGLAGIPSYNEQFF.

This chain connects TRBV20-1 to TRBJ2-3; TCRdb selects TRBD2, and the lack of DNA leaves this call unchecked. This CDR3 is built from 14 residues. Per germline, CDR1 DFQATT and CDR2 SNEGSKA (reference sequence). CDR3 in amino acids: CSASTSGSTDTQYF.

By frequency, this clonotype registers medium-sized. The CDR3 here is CASSSRIGLDREWAEAFF. The V gene is TRBV11-1, the J gene TRBJ1-1; the TRBD1 assignment by TCRdb is unverifiable without DNA. The CDR3 is made up of 18 amino acids. Germline V CDR1 and CDR2: SGHAT, FQDESV (reference sequence).

By frequency, this clonotype is medium-sized (0.01 to 0.1%). The chain recombines TRBV29-1 with TRBJ2-5; TCRdb returns TRBD2, unconfirmable since there is no DNA. Germline CDR1 SQVTM, CDR2 ANQGSEA. The CDR3 sequence is 14 residues long. The chain's CDR3 is CSVGLAGGGETQYF.

The chain joins TRBV6-2 or TRBV6-3 to TRBJ2-2. CDR3 length: 13 residues. Germline lookup yields CDR1 MNHEY and CDR2 SVGEGT. CDR3: CASSYGYTGELFF.

V is TRBV30 and J is TRBJ2-7. Germline assignment: CDR1 GTSNPN and CDR2 SVGIG (reference sequence). The CDR3 length is 12 residues. CDR3: CAWSLTGYEQYF.

This clonotype registers medium-sized by frequency. The chain combines TRBV4-1 with TRBJ2-7. The CDR3 contains 14 residues. CDR1 and CDR2 from the germline V gene are MGHRA and YSYEKL. The CDR3: CASSQRTGSYEQYF.

This clonotype is deemed medium-sized (0.01 to 0.1%) by its frequency. The chain joins TRBV28 to TRBJ2-7; TCRdb picks TRBD1, but there is no DNA to check that call. Germline values: CDR1 MDHEN, CDR2 SYDVKM. The length of the CDR3 is 15 residues. This chain's CDR3 is CASSGGHGLPYEQYF.

Judged by frequency, this clonotype is medium-sized. This CDR3 reads CAISEGIIGRNIQYF. The chain has TRBV10-3 and TRBJ2-4; TCRdb's D call of TRBD1 is untestable without DNA. CDR1 is ENHRY, CDR2 SYGVKD, per germline. The CDR3 runs to 15 residues.

This rearrangement joins TRBV5-5 to TRBJ2-6; with no DNA, the TCRdb D assignment of TRBD1 cannot be verified. CDR1 is SGHKS, CDR2 YYEKEE, per germline (reference sequence). CDR3 length: 14 residues. The CDR3 reads CASSDSFGANVLTF.

The chain has TRBV20-1 and TRBJ2-2. The CDR3 contains 15 residues. Germline V gives CDR1 DFQATT, CDR2 SNEGSKA (reference sequence). The CDR3 protein is CSARAPSRHTGELFF.